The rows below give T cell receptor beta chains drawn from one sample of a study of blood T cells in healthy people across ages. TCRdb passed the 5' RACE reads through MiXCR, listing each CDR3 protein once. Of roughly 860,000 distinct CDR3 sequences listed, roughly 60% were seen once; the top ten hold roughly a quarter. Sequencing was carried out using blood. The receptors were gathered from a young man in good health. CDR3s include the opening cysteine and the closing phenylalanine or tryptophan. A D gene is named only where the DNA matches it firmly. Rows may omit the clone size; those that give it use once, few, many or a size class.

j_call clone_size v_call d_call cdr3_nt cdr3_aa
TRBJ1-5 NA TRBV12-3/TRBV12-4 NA TGTGCCAGCAGTTCCGAGGGTGGCAATCAGCCCCAGCATTTT CASSSEGGNQPQHF
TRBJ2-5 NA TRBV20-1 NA TGCAGTGTTCGGGTAGGGTCGGAGACCCAGTACTTC CSVRVGSETQYF
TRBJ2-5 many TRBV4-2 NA TGTGCCAGCAGCCAAGATCCTGTGGGGGCAGAGACCCAGTACTTC CASSQDPVGAETQYF
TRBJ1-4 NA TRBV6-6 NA TGTGCCAGCAGTCTCCGACTCGGAAATAATGAAAAACTGTTTTTT CASSLRLGNNEKLFF
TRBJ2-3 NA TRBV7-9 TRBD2 TGTGCCAGCAGCTTGAGCGGGGGGCCCCCAGATACGCAGTATTTT CASSLSGGPPDTQYF
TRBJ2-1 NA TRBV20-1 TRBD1 TGCAGTTCCTCGCCGGGACAGGGGGCGTACAATGAGCAGTTCTTC CSSSPGQGAYNEQFF
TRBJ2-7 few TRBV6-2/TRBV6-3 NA TGTGCCAGCAGTTACTTGGGCGGGGGCGCCTACGAGCAGTACTTC CASSYLGGGAYEQYF
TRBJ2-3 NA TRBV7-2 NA TGTGCCAGCAGCCGACAAGTCACAGATACGCAGTATTTT CASSRQVTDTQYF
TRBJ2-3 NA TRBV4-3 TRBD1 TGCGCCAGCAGCCGAGGCTCGAGGGGGCAAGGAGATACGCAGTATTTT CASSRGSRGQGDTQYF
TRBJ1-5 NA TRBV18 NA TGTGCCAGCTCGCTGAATGGTCAGGGCGACAATCAGCCCCAGCATTTT CASSLNGQGDNQPQHF
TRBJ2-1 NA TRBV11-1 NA TGCGCCAGCAGTATACAACAGGGAAACAATGAGCAGTTCTTC CASSIQQGNNEQFF
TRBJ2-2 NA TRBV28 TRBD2 TGTGCCAGCAGTTCAGCGGGGGCGTCCAACACCGGGGAGCTGTTTTTT CASSSAGASNTGELFF
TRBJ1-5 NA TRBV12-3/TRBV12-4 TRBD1 TGTGCCAGCAGTCGCTTAACAACAGGGGGACGGCCCCAGCATTTT CASSRLTTGGRPQHF
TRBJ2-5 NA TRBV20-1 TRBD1 TGCAGTGCTAGAGCGTCACAGGGGTATCGAGAGACCCAGTACTTC CSARASQGYRETQYF
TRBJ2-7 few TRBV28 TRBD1 TGTGCCAGCAGTCAGGGGGTAGGGGAATACGAGCAGTACTTC CASSQGVGEYEQYF
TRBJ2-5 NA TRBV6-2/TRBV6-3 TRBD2 TGTGCCAGCAGTTACCAAGCGGGGCAGTACTTC CASSYQAGQYF
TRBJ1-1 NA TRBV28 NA TGTGCCAGCAGTTGGGGGCAGCACGCTGAAGCTTTCTTT CASSWGQHAEAFF
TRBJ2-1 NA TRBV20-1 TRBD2 TGCAGTGCTTTCAGCGGGGCCCCCCCTTACAATGAGCAGTTCTTC CSAFSGAPPYNEQFF
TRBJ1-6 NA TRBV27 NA TGTGCCAGCAGTTTATCCGGACAAAGCTCCTATAATTCACCCCTCCACTTT CASSLSGQSSYNSPLHF
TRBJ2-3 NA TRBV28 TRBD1 TGTGCCAGCAGTTTGGGTCCGGGACAGGGAGTAGGGGCGCAGTATTTT CASSLGPGQGVGAQYF
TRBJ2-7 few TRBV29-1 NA TGCAGCGTTGTACTGCGGTCCTACGAGCAGTACTTC CSVVLRSYEQYF
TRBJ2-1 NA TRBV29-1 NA TGCAGCGTTGCGGAGGGGTATCAAGAGACCCAGTTCTTC CSVAEGYQETQFF
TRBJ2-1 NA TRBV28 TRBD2 TGTGCCAGCAGTTTTAGCGGGGGGGCACCTGAGCAGTTCTTC CASSFSGGAPEQFF
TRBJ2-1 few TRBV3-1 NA TGTGCCAGCAGCCAAGTACCAGGTCAGAGCTCCTACAATGAGCAGTTCTTC CASSQVPGQSSYNEQFF
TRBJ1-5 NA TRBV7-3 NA TGTGCCAGCAGGGGGGTCGAAAATCAGCCCCAGCATTTT CASRGVENQPQHF
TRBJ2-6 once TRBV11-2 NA TGTGCCAGCAGCCCCTGGACCTCTGGGGCCAACGTCCTGACTTTC CASSPWTSGANVLTF
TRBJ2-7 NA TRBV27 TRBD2 TGTGCCAGCAGTGACAGTTGGAGACTAGCTAATGAGCAGTACTTC CASSDSWRLANEQYF
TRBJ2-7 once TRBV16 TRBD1 TGTGCCAGCAGCCAATATACAGGGGACTACGAGCAGTACTTC CASSQYTGDYEQYF
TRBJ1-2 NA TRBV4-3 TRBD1 TGCGCCAGCAGCCAAGACCCCTCCCAGGGGGCCGTCTATAGCTACACCTTC CASSQDPSQGAVYSYTF
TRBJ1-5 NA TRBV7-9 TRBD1 TGTGCCAGCAGCTTAGAGGGGGCGAGTGGCAATCAGCCCCAGCATTTT CASSLEGASGNQPQHF
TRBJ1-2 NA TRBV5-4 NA TGTGCCAGCAGTTCGGATCCGACTAACTATGGCTACACCTTC CASSSDPTNYGYTF
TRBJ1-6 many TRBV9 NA TGTGCCAGCAGCGTAGACGGCCGTGATCCACCCCTCCACTTT CASSVDGRDPPLHF
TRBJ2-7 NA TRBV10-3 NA TGTGCCAGCCAGCAAGCAAATTCTGAGCAGTACTTC CASQQANSEQYF
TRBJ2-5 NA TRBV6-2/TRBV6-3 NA TGTGCCAGCAGCACCTCAGAGACCCAGTACTTC CASSTSETQYF
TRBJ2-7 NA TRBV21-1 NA TGTGCCAGCAGCCCCCTAGAAGAGGGCGCCTACGAGCAGTACTTC CASSPLEEGAYEQYF
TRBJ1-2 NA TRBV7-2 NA TGTGCCAGCAGCTTAGCTGGGGGGGCGGACTATGGCTACACCTTC CASSLAGGADYGYTF
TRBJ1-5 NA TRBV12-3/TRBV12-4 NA TGTGCCAGCAGTCCGGAGGCCTATAGCAATCAGCCCCAGCATTTT CASSPEAYSNQPQHF
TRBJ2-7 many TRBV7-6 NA TGTGCCAGCAGCTTACAGGGTGGAGGATACGAGCAGTACTTC CASSLQGGGYEQYF
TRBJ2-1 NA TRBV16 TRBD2 TGTGCCAGCAGCCATAGCGGGTACGAAGGGGAGCAGTTCTTC CASSHSGYEGEQFF
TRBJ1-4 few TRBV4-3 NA TGCGCCAGCAGCCAGACAGACCCTAATGAAAAACTGTTTTTT CASSQTDPNEKLFF
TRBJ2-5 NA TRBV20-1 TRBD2 TGCAGTGCCCCTAGACTAGCAAGTCAAGAGACCCAGTACTTC CSAPRLASQETQYF
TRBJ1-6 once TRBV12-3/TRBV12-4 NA TGTGCCAGCAGCCGTGGACAGAGCTCCTATAATTCACCCCTCCACTTT CASSRGQSSYNSPLHF
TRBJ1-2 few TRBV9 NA TGTGCCAGCAGCGTAGATGGGATCGGTGGCTACACCTTC CASSVDGIGGYTF
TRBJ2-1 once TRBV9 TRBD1 TGTGCCAGCAGCGTAGGTAACAGGGGGTATGAGCAGTTCTTC CASSVGNRGYEQFF
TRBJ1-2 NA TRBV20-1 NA TGCAGTGCTAGACCTACAGCAGGCTATGGCTACACCTTC CSARPTAGYGYTF
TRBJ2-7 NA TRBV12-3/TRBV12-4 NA TGTGCCAGCAGCCCCCTGGACCTCCTCTACGAGCAGTACTTC CASSPLDLLYEQYF
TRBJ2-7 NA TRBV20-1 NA TGCAGTGCTAGAGATTCCCAGTTCCAACTCTACGAGCAGTACTTC CSARDSQFQLYEQYF
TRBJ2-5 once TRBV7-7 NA TGTGCCAGCAGCTTAGGCCTCGGGCCGATGTTTGAGGAGACCCAGTACTTC CASSLGLGPMFEETQYF
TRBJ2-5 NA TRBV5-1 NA TGCGCCAGCAGCTTGGACGGACAGCTCCAAGAGACCCAGTACTTC CASSLDGQLQETQYF